The 28 T cell receptor beta chains below all came from one sample that was sequenced in a study of blood T cell repertoires in COVID-19. Profiled with immunoSEQ multiplex PCR; TCRdb holds only in-frame clones, not every one. The table has tens of thousands of clones, roughly 91% seen once. Sequencing input: peripheral blood. The receptors were gathered from an elderly man with acute or convalescent COVID-19.

V usage is TRBV27 and J usage is TRBJ1-3; TRBD1 might be the D (5 bases). Per the germline V gene, CDR1 is MNHEY and CDR2 is SMNVEV (reference sequence). V shed 2 bases and J shed 2 bases, with 10 bases lying between them. This CDR3 is 15 amino acids long. As DNA, the CDR3 is TGTGCCAGCAGTTTACAAGGGGTGGCTGGAAACACCATATATTTT. Translated, it gives CASSLQGVAGNTIYF.

The chain is built from TRBV5-1 and TRBJ2-2; D gene uncertain. CDR3 length equals 13 residues. The V end was cut by 4 bases, the J end by 3 bases, with 7 bases between. CDR1 and CDR2 (germline): SGHRS, YFSETQ. In nucleotides, the CDR3 is TGCGCCAGCAGCCCCCAGGACACCGGGGAGCTGTTTTTT. Its translation is CASSPQDTGELFF.

The chain combines TRBV29-1 with TRBJ2-7; 9 bases map to TRBD1. The germline gives CDR1 SQVTM, CDR2 ANQGSEA. This CDR3 spans 12 amino acids. V shed 7 bases and J 4 bases; nucleotides not matched to a gene: 5. The CDR3 loop is CSGGQGIYEQYF. The DNA of the CDR3 is TGCAGCGGGGGACAGGGAATTTACGAGCAGTACTTC.

The chain uses TRBV10-3 and TRBJ2-5; weak D call: TRBD2 (6 bases). The germline CDR1 and CDR2 sequences are ENHRY and SYGVKD. Trimming stripped 8 bases from V and 2 bases from J, with 12 bases between. The CDR3 totals 13 residues. The CDR3 here is CAIGRGGQETQYF. The CDR3 nucleotides are TGTGCCATCGGGCGGGGTGGACAAGAGACCCAGTACTTC.

The genes are TRBV30 and TRBJ2-2; a weak D match, TRBD1 (6 bases). The CDR3 sequence is 14 residues long. Trimming removed 4 bases at V and 4 bases at J, with 13 bases between. Germline V lookup: CDR1 GTSNPN, CDR2 SVGIG (reference sequence). CDR3: CAWNTGLGTGELFF. DNA of the CDR3: TGTGCCTGGAATACAGGGTTGGGCACCGGGGAGCTGTTTTTT.

The chain recombines TRBV2 with TRBJ1-5; D possibly corresponds to TRBD1 (5 bases). Germline V gene sequence: CDR1 SNHLY, CDR2 FYNNEI. The CDR3 is 15 amino acids. The V end lost 5 bases, the J end lost 3 bases, and 14 bases lay between the germline ends. The CDR3 region is CASSYTGANNQPQHF. The CDR3, as DNA: TGTGCCAGCAGTTATACAGGCGCGAACAATCAGCCCCAGCATTTT. Full variable domain (outside the CDR3, taken from reference TRBV2 and TRBJ1-5): EPEVTQTPSHQVTQMGQEVILRCVPISNHLYFYWYRQILGQKVEFLVSFYNNEISEKSEIFDDQFSVERPDGSNFTLKIRSTKLEDSAMYFCASSYTGANNQPQHFGDGTRLSIL.

A note on this clone: A read error is likely, as this CDR3 ends without the conserved phenylalanine or tryptophan. The DNA is omitted, as the CDR3 cannot be located on it reliably, and the CDR3 follows TCRdb's listing. The CDR3 spells CASSLAGSHSL. This chain uses TRBV7-9 with TRBJ1-2; the table's D call, TRBD1, has no DNA check behind it. The germline V gene has CDR1 SEHNR and CDR2 FQNEAQ (reference sequence). The CDR3 is 11 amino acids in total, end residues counted.

V usage is TRBV9 and J usage is TRBJ1-2; no clear D. Trimming took off 0 bases at V and 8 bases at J, with 17 bases between the two ends. This CDR3 has 15 residues. CDR1 and CDR2 from the germline V gene are SGDLS and YYNGEE. The CDR3 nucleotides read TGTGCCAGCAGCGTAGGTGTGGCCCCTCAACGCGGCTACACCTTC. It encodes CASSVGVAPQRGYTF.

The rearrangement joins TRBV3-1 (or the pseudogene TRBV3-2) to TRBJ1-2, with D perhaps matching TRBD1 (5 bases). CDR3 length equals 14 residues. With 5 bases removed from V and 1 base from J, the gap between germline ends came to 11 bases. CDR1 is LGHDT and CDR2 is YNNKEL in the germline V gene (reference sequence). The CDR3 DNA sequence: TGTGCCAGCAGCTCCGCCCAGGGTAACTATGGCTACACCTTC. Translating gives CASSSAQGNYGYTF.

The chain is built from TRBV10-3 and TRBJ1-1; perhaps TRBD1 as D (6 bases). Trimming left V 6 bases short and J 6 bases short, with 17 bases between. This CDR3 is built from 14 residues. Germline loops: CDR1 ENHRY, CDR2 SYGVKD. The CDR3 protein is CAIRPQGPTAEAFF. The CDR3, as DNA: TGTGCCATCAGACCTCAGGGGCCGACCGCTGAAGCTTTCTTT.

This clone was seen a handful of times. The chain is built from TRBV18 and TRBJ1-2; TRBD1 aligns across 9 bases. Germline V lookup: CDR1 KGHSH, CDR2 LQKENI. V lost 0 bases to trimming and J lost 7 bases; unmatched junction nucleotides: 12. The CDR3 loop spans 17 amino acids. The CDR3 here is CASSPPRDRALEGGYTF. The CDR3 nucleotides read TGTGCCAGCTCACCACCGCGGGACAGGGCCTTAGAGGGTGGCTACACCTTC.

The V and J genes are TRBV6-5 and TRBJ1-1; TRBD1 aligns across 9 bases. The CDR3 consists of 15 residues. After removal of 2 bases from V and 1 base from J, the junction contained 2 bases not matched to a gene. Germline V gene lookup returns CDR1 MNHEY and CDR2 SVGAGI. The CDR3 DNA is TGTGCCAGCAGTTACGGGACAGGGACGAACACTGAAGCTTTCTTT. Its translation is CASSYGTGTNTEAFF.

CDR3 in DNA: TGTGCCAGTGAGGTCGGTAATTCACCCCTCCACTTT. Translation gives CASEVGNSPLHF. The J gene is TRBJ1-6, the V gene TRBV6-5; D unclear. This CDR3 is built from 12 residues. From germline, CDR1 is MNHEY and CDR2 SVGAGI. V was pared by 9 bases and J by 6 bases, with 9 bases between.

This chain uses TRBV3-1 (or the pseudogene TRBV3-2) with TRBJ1-1; D is possibly TRBD1 (6 bases). Germline CDR1 reads LGHDT; CDR2 reads YNNKEL (reference sequence). Trimming shortened V by 6 bases and J by 1 base, and 12 bases separated the two germline ends. The CDR3 has 14 amino acids. DNA of the CDR3: TGTGCCAGCAGGGAACAGGGATGGAACACTGAAGCTTTCTTT. Translated: CASREQGWNTEAFF.

The chain has TRBV12-5 and TRBJ2-3; 13 bases are a match to TRBD2. This CDR3 has 18 residues. Germline lookup yields CDR1 LGHNT and CDR2 FRNRAP. V was clipped by 1 base and J by 1 base; unmatched bases: 5. CDR3 nucleotide sequence: TGTGCTAGTGGTTTGGGACGACTAGCGGGGGGTCGCACAGATACGCAGTATTTT. Protein sequence: CASGLGRLAGGRTDTQYF.

This clone has more than one count but fewer than ten. The sample has other DNA sequences that encode this CDR3 too. V is TRBV18 and J is TRBJ2-1, with TRBD1 matching over 7 bases. The CDR3 covers 13 residues. V dropped 3 bases and J dropped 5; count of bases not matched to a gene: 1. CDR1 is KGHSH, CDR2 LQKENI, per germline. CDR3: CASSPTGNNEQFF. The DNA for the CDR3 is TGTGCCAGCTCACCGACAGGGAACAATGAGCAGTTCTTC.

The chain recombines TRBV2 with TRBJ1-4; 8 positions match TRBD1. J was trimmed by 0 bases and V by 6 bases; bases with no gene match: 0. This CDR3 has 14 residues. CDR1 is SNHLY and CDR2 is FYNNEI in the germline V gene. CDR3 in amino acids: CASRDRATNEKLFF. CDR3 nucleotide sequence: TGTGCCAGCAGGGACAGGGCAACTAATGAAAAACTGTTTTTT.

With respect to this clone: One end of the junction is discordant with germline, which a read error may explain. The gene calls are TRBV5-1 and TRBJ2-1; 15 bases match TRBD2. The CDR3 sequence is 14 residues long. Germline assignment: CDR1 SGHRS and CDR2 YFSETQ. The CDR3 DNA reads TGCGCCAGCAGCGTCGGACTAGCGGGGGGGCTCCCAATCTTC. Protein sequence: CASSVGLAGGLPIF.

The chain is built from TRBV5-6 and TRBJ2-5; weak D call: TRBD1 (5 bases). V was cut by 0 bases and J by 4 bases, with 7 bases left in between. This CDR3 comprises 13 residues. Germline CDR1 is SGHDT and CDR2 is YYEEEE. CDR3 nucleotides: TGTGCCAGCAGCTTGGGGCAGGGAGAGACCCAGTACTTC. It yields the protein CASSLGQGETQYF. Supplemented by reference TRBV5-6 and TRBJ2-5, the full variable domain reads DAGVTQSPTHLIKTRGQQVTLRCSPKSGHDTVSWYQQALGQGPQFIFQYYEEEERQRGNFPDRFSGHQFPNYSSELNVNALLLGDSALYLCASSLGQGETQYFGPGTRLLVL.

The chain carries TRBV10-2 and TRBJ2-3; 11 bases fit TRBD1. The length of the CDR3 is 17 residues. Germline CDR1 and CDR2: WSHSY and SAAADI. V lost 8 bases, J lost 0 bases, and 10 bases stayed unmatched. The CDR3 DNA reads as TGCGCCAGCTCAGGACAGGGGGCCTCTACGAGCACAGATACGCAGTATTTT. Translating gives CASSGQGASTSTDTQYF.

V and J are TRBV2 and TRBJ2-1; no definite D call. The CDR3 length is 13 residues. The germline V and J ends were trimmed by 5 bases and 6 bases, with 11 bases remaining between them. CDR1 and CDR2 (germline): SNHLY, FYNNEI. CDR3 in amino acids: CASSQTGSNEQFF. The CDR3 DNA reads TGTGCCAGCAGTCAAACCGGTTCCAATGAGCAGTTCTTC.

The CDR3 sequence: CASSPARGGNEQFF. DNA for the CDR3: TGCGCCAGCAGCCCGGCACGGGGTGGAAATGAGCAGTTCTTC. The chain couples TRBV5-1 to TRBJ2-1; D perhaps matches TRBD2 (5 bases). CDR1 and CDR2 from the germline V gene are SGHRS and YFSETQ. The CDR3 covers 14 residues. Trimming pared 4 bases from V and 7 bases from J, leaving 15 bases between.

The chain is built from TRBV12-3 or TRBV12-4 and TRBJ1-2; D unclear. Between the trimmed V and J ends, which lost 1 base and 3 bases, there was a span of 6 bases. The CDR3 is 13 residues long. The CDR3 DNA follows: TGTGCCAGCAGTTTAGGTCGAGACTATGGCTACACCTTC. Its translation: CASSLGRDYGYTF.

This chain links TRBV2 with TRBJ2-6; D gene uncertain. The CDR3 is made up of 12 amino acids. The germline gives CDR1 SNHLY, CDR2 FYNNEI. Between the trimmed V and J ends, which lost 7 bases and 1 base, there was a span of 2 bases. CDR3 sequence: CASTSGANVLTF. CDR3 DNA: TGTGCCAGCACGTCTGGGGCCAACGTCCTGACTTTC.

The rearrangement links TRBV19 to TRBJ1-2; a possible D gene is TRBD1 (5 bases). The CDR3 runs 12 residues. Per germline, CDR1 LNHDA and CDR2 SQIVND (reference sequence). Deletions cut 10 bases from V and 4 bases from J, with 13 bases between. The CDR3: CATGSLGYGYTF. Here the CDR3 DNA reads TGTGCCACAGGGTCCTTAGGCTATGGCTACACCTTC.

The chain combines TRBV7-8 with TRBJ2-1; no clear D. CDR3 size: 13 residues. Germline V gene lookup returns CDR1 SGHVS and CDR2 FQNEAQ. V lost 8 bases to trimming and J lost 10 bases, with 18 bases between them. The CDR3 loop is CASRLAGGREQFF. In nucleotides, the CDR3 is TGTGCCAGCCGCCTTGCAGGTGGTCGGGAGCAGTTCTTC.

The rearrangement uses TRBV10-2 and TRBJ1-3; 9 bases line up with TRBD1. Losses at the gene ends were 7 bases for V and 2 bases for J; bases not matched to a gene: 6. The CDR3 loop spans 15 amino acids. The germline CDR1 and CDR2 sequences are WSHSY and SAAADI. In DNA, the CDR3 is TGCGCCAGCAAAGACGGGGACAGGGCTGGAAACACCATATATTTT. Amino acid sequence: CASKDGDRAGNTIYF.

J is TRBJ1-4 and V is TRBV19, with D possibly TRBD1 on 5 matching bases. This CDR3 contains 14 residues. Germline V lookup: CDR1 LNHDA, CDR2 SQIVND (reference sequence). Trimming stripped 5 bases from V and 5 bases from J, with 12 bases between. The CDR3 bases are TGTGCCAGTAGTCTGGGGCCTCAAAATGAAAAACTGTTTTTT. Its protein product is CASSLGPQNEKLFF.